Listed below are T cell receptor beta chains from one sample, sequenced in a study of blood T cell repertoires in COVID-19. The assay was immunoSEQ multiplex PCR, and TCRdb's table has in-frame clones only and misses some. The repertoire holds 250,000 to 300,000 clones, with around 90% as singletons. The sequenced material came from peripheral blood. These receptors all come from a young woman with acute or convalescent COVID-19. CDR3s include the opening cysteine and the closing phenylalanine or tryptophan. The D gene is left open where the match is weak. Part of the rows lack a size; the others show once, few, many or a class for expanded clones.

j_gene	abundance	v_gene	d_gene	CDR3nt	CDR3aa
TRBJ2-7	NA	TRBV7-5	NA	TGTGCCAGAAGCTTAAATCCTAGCGGGAGCTACGAGCAGTACTTC	CARSLNPSGSYEQYF
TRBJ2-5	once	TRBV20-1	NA	TGCAGTGCTAGTAGTCGTGGCGGGCAAGAGACCCAGTACTTC	CSASSRGGQETQYF
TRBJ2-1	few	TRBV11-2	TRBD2	TGTGCCAGCAGCTTATCACTAGCGGGAGGTCTACTTGAGCAGTTCTTC	CASSLSLAGGLLEQFF
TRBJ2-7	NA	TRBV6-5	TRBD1	TGTGCCAGCAGTTCCCCCCGGACAGGGTTAGACGAGCAGTACTTC	CASSSPRTGLDEQYF
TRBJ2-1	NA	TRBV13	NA	TGTGCCAGCAGCCCCTCCGTGAATGAGCAGTTCTTC	CASSPSVNEQFF
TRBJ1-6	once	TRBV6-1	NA	TGTGCCAGCAGTGAAGCGCGAGTCGGGGAATGGTCCTATAATTCACCCCTCCACTTT	CASSEARVGEWSYNSPLHF
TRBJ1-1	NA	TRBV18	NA	TGTGCCAGCTCACCGAGGCTGACGAACACTGAAGCTTTCTTT	CASSPRLTNTEAFF
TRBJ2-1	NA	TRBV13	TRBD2	TGTGCCAGCAGCTTACTCAGACTAGCGAGCTCCTACAATGAGCAGTTCTTC	CASSLLRLASSYNEQFF
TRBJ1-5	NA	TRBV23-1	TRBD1	TGCGCCAGCAGTCAATCTAGGGACAGTGTCTACGGTAATCAGCCCCAGCATTTT	CASSQSRDSVYGNQPQHF
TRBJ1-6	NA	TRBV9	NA	TGTGCCAGCAGCGTAGGGGGGCGAGGAGATTCACCCCTCCACTTT	CASSVGGRGDSPLHF
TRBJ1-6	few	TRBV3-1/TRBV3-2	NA	TGTGCCAGCAGCCAGTCCGGGACTGTTGCTTCACCCCTCCACTTT	CASSQSGTVASPLHF
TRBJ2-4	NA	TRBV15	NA	TGTGCCACCAGCAGAGATTTTGGCGACGGGGCCAAAAACATTCAGTACTTC	CATSRDFGDGAKNIQYF
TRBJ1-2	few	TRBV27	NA	TGTGCCAGCACCCGAGGAGGCAGCTCCAACTATGGCTACACCTTC	CASTRGGSSNYGYTF
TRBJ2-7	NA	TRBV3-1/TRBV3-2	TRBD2	TGTGCCAGCAGCCAAGCTAGCGGGAAATACGAGCAGTACTTC	CASSQASGKYEQYF
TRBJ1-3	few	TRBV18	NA	TGTGCCAGCTCTCCTAATTTATCTGGAAACACCATATATTTT	CASSPNLSGNTIYF
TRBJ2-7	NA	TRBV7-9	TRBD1	TGTGCCAGCAGACCTACAGGGGGCTTTCCCTACGAGCAGTACTTC	CASRPTGGFPYEQYF